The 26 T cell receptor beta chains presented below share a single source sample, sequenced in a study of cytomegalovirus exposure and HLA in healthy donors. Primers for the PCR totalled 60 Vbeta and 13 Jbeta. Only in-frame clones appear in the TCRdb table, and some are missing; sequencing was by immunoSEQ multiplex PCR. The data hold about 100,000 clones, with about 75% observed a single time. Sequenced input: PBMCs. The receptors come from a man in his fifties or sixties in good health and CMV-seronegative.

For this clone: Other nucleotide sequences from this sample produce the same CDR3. Here the CDR3 DNA reads TGTGCCAGCAGTGAAGGGGGAGGACGTCAGCCCCAGCATTTT. Amino acids: CASSEGGGRQPQHF. The rearrangement uses TRBV6-1 and TRBJ1-5; D gene unclear. CDR1 is MNHNS and CDR2 is SASEGT in the germline V gene. This CDR3 spans 14 amino acids. V lost 1 base, J lost 6 bases, and 10 bases lay in between.

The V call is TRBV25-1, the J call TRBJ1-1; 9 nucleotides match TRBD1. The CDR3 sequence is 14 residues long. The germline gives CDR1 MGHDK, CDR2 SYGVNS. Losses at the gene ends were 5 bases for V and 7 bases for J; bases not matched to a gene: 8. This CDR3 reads CASSLAGTGSEAFF. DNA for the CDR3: TGTGCCAGCAGTCTCGCCGGGACAGGGAGTGAAGCTTTCTTT.

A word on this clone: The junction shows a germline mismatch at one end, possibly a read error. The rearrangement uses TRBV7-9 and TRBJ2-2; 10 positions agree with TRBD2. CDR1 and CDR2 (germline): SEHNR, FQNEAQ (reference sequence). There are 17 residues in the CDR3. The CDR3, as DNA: TGTTCCAGCAGCTTATTTCTAGCGGGGGCCCACACCGGGGAGCTGTTTTTT. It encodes CSSSLFLAGAHTGELFF.

The CDR3 is CASSPAPGLNEQYF. The CDR3 nucleotides read TGTGCCAGCAGCCCGGCCCCGGGACTAAACGAGCAGTACTTC. The V call is TRBV7-3, the J call TRBJ2-7; 7 bases fit TRBD2. With 5 bases clipped from V and 5 bases from J, the junction kept 9 bases outside the gene matches. The length of the CDR3 is 14 residues. CDR1 is SGHTA and CDR2 is FQGTGA in the germline V gene.

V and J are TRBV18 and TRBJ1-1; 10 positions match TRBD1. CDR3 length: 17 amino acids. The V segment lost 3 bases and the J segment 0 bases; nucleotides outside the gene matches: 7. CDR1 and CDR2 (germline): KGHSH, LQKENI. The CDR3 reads CASSPGQGVTLNTEAFF. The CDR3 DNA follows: TGTGCCAGCTCACCCGGACAGGGGGTTACGTTGAACACTGAAGCTTTCTTT.

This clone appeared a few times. CDR3 sequence (DNA): TGTGCCAGCAGTGTTATGCAGGCAGATACGCAGTATTTT. Protein: CASSVMQADTQYF. J is TRBJ2-3 and V is TRBV27; D remains unclear. Germline CDR1 MNHEY, CDR2 SMNVEV (reference sequence). The CDR3 is 13 amino acids. V was clipped by 5 bases and J by 4 bases, with 10 bases between them.

CDR3 coding DNA: TGTGCCAGCAGGCTCCCGGGGGATGGAAACACCATATATTTT. As protein: CASRLPGDGNTIYF. The chain combines TRBV28 with TRBJ1-3, with D tentatively TRBD1 (5 bases). This CDR3 contains 14 residues. Germline V gene lookup returns CDR1 MDHEN and CDR2 SYDVKM. The V end lost 6 bases, the J end lost 3 bases, and 12 bases lay between the germline ends.

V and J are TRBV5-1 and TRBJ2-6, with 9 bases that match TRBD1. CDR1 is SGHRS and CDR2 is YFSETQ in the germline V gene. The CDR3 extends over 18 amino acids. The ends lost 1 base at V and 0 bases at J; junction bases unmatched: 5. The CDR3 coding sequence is TGCGCCAGCAGCTTGTTGGGACAGGGTCGCTCTGGGGCCAACGTCCTGACTTTC. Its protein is CASSLLGQGRSGANVLTF.

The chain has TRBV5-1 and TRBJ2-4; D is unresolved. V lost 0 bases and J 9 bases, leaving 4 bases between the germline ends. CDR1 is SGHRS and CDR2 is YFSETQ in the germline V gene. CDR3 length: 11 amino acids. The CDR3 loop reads CASSLGGIQYF. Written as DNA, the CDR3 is TGCGCCAGCAGCTTGGGAGGCATTCAGTACTTC.

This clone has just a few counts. CDR3 in amino acids: CASSLQGTPLKETQYF. The CDR3 DNA sequence: TGTGCCAGCAGCTTACAGGGGACCCCACTTAAAGAGACCCAGTACTTC. The chain carries TRBV7-2 and TRBJ2-5; tentative D call: TRBD1 (6 bases). The CDR3 is 16 amino acids. V was cut by 2 bases and J by 3 bases, with 16 bases left in between. Germline V CDR1 and CDR2: SGHTA, FQGNSA.

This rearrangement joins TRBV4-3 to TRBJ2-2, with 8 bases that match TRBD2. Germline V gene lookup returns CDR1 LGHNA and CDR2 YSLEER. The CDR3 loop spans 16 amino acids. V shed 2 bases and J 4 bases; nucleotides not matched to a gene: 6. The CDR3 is CASSQKAGVGTGELFF. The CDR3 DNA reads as TGCGCCAGCAGCCAAAAAGCGGGAGTAGGCACCGGGGAGCTGTTTTTT.

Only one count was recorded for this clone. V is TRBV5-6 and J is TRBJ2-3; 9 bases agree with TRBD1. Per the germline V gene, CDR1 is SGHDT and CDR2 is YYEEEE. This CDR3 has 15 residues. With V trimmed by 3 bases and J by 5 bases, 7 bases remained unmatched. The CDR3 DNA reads TGTGCCAGCAGCTGGACAGGGGCTATACTAGATACGCAGTATTTT. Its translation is CASSWTGAILDTQYF.

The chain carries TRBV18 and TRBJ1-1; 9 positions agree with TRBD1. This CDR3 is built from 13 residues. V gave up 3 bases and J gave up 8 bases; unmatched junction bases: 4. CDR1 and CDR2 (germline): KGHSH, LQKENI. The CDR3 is CASSPDGQGEAFF. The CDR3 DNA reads TGTGCCAGCTCACCGGACGGACAGGGGGAAGCTTTCTTT.

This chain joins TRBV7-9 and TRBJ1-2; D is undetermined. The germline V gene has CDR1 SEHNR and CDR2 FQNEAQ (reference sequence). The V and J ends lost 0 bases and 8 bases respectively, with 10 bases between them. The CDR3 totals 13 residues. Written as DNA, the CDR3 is TGTGCCAGCAGCTTAGCGTTGGAGGAGGGCTACACCTTC. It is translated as CASSLALEEGYTF.

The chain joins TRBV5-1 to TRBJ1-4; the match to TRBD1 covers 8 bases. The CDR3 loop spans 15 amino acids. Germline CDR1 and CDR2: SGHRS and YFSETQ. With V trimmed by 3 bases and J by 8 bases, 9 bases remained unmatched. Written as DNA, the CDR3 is TGCGCCAGCAGCTCCGGACAGGGCAGCCGGGAAAAACTGTTTTTT. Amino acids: CASSSGQGSREKLFF.

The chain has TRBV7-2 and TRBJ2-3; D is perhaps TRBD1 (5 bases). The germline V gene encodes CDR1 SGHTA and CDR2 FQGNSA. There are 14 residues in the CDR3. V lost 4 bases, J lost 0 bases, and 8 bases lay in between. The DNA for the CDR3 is TGTGCCAGCAGCTCTCGACAGAGCACAGATACGCAGTATTTT. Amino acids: CASSSRQSTDTQYF. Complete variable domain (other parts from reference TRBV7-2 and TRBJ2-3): GAGVSQSPSNKVTEKGKDVELRCDPISGHTALYWYRQSLGQGLEFLIYFQGNSAPDKSGLPSDRFSAERTGGSVSTLTIQRTQQEDSAVYLCASSSRQSTDTQYFGPGTRLTVL.

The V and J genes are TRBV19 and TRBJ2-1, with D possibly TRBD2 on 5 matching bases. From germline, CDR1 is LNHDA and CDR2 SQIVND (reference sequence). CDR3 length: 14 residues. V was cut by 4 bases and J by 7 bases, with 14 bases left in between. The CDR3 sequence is CASSRGVTGNEQFF. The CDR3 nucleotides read TGTGCCAGTAGTAGGGGAGTAACGGGAAATGAGCAGTTCTTC.

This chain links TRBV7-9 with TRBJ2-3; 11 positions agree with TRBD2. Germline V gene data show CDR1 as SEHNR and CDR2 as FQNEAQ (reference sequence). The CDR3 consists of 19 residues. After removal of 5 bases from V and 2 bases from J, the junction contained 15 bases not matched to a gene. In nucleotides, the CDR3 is TGTGCCAGCAGCCCCGTACAATCTACTAGCGGGGGCGACACAGATACGCAGTATTTT. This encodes CASSPVQSTSGGDTDTQYF.

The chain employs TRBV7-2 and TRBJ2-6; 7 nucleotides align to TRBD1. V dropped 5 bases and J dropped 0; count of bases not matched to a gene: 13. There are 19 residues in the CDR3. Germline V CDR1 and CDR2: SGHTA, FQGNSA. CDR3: CASSPPERGPLSGANVLTF. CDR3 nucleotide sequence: TGTGCCAGCAGCCCACCGGAGAGGGGGCCTCTCTCTGGGGCCAACGTCCTGACTTTC.

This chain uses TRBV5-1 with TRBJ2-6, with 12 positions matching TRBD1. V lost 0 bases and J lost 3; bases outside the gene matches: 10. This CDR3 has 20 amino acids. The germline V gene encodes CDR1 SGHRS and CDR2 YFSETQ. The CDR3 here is CASSLVIRGQGAVGANVLTF. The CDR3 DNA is TGCGCCAGCAGCTTGGTTATTCGGGGACAGGGGGCGGTTGGGGCCAACGTCCTGACTTTC.

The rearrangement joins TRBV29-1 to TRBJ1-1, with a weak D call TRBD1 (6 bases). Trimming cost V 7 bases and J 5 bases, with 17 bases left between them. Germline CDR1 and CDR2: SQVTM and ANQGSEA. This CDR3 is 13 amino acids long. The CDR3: CSAAGGRGTEAFF. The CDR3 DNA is TGCAGCGCGGCGGGGGGGCGAGGGACTGAAGCTTTCTTT.

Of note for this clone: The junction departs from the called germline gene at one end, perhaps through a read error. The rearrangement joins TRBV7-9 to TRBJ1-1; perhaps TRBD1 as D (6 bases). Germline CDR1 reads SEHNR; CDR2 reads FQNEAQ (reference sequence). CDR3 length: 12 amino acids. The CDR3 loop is CSSSSRTVEAFF. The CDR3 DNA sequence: TGTTCCAGCAGCTCACGGACAGTTGAAGCTTTCTTT. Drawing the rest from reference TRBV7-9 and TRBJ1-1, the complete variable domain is DTGVSQNPRHKITKRGQNVTFRCDPISEHNRLYWYRQTLGQGPEFLTYFQNEAQLEKSRLLSDRFSAERPKGSFSTLEIQRTEQGDSAMYLCSSSSRTVEAFFGQGTRLTVV.

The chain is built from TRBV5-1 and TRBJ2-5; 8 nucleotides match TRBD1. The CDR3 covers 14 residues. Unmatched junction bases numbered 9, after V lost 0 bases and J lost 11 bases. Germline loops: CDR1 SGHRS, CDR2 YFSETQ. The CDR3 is CASSLGQGAREQYF. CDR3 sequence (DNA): TGCGCCAGCAGCTTGGGGCAGGGGGCGAGAGAGCAGTACTTC.

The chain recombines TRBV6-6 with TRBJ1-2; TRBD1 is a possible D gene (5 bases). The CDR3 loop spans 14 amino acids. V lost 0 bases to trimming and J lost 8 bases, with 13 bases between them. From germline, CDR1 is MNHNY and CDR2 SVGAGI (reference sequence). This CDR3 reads CASSYSGEASGYTF. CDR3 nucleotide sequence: TGTGCCAGCAGTTACTCGGGGGAGGCAAGCGGCTACACCTTC.

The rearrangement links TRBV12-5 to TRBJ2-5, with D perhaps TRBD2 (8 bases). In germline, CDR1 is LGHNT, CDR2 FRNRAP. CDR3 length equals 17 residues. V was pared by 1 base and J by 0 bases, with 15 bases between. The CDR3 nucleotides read TGTGCTAGTGGTTTGGACAGGGGACTAGTGTACCAAGAGACCCAGTACTTC. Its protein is CASGLDRGLVYQETQYF.

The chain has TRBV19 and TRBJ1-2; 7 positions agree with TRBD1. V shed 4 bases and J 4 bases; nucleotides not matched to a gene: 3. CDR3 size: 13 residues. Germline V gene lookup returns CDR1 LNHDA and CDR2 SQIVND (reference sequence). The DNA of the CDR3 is TGTGCCAGTAGTAAAGGGGACAGCTATGGCTACACCTTC. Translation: CASSKGDSYGYTF.